This T cell receptor (beta chain) was observed in a study of cytomegalovirus exposure and HLA in healthy donors. TCRdb's copy holds only in-frame clones and misses some; the assay was immunoSEQ multiplex PCR. The sample yields fewer than 100,000 clones, approximately 91% seen once. Notes on this clone: Its target is not known.

Study findings and constraints: The classifier reportedly diagnosed cytomegalovirus status with high sensitivity and specificity. Among the CMV-associated chains, a few were confirmed in vitro as specific for CMV antigens. Cytomegalovirus-associated status was assigned to approximately 160 TCR beta chains. A subsequent analysis found that TCR clusters from the first cohort also tended to co-occur in the 90 to 150 validation repertoires, with about 95% of cluster scores above 0.

Sequenced input: PBMCs. This clonotype was obtained from a man aged 25 to 40 in good health and CMV-seronegative.

CDR3 loop: CASRYQGPAGRSEQYF. The CDR3 coding sequence is TGTGCCAGCCGCTATCAGGGGCCCGCGGGCAGGTCAGAGCAGTACTTC. The chain recombines TRBV27 with TRBJ2-7; D might be TRBD1 (6 bases). This CDR3 has 16 residues. Germline assignment: CDR1 MNHEY and CDR2 SMNVEV (reference sequence). Trimming removed 8 bases at V and 7 bases at J, with 27 bases between.